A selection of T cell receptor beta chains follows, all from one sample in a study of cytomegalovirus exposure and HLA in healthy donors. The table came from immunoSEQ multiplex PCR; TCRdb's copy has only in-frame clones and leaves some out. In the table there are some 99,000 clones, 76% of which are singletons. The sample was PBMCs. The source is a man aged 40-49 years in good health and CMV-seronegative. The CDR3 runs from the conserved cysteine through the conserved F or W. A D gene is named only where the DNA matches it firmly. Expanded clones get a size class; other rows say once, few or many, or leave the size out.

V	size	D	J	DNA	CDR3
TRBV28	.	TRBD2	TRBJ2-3	TGTGCCAGCAGTCCCCGACTAGCGGGGCGTAAGGATACGCAGTATTTT	CASSPRLAGRKDTQYF
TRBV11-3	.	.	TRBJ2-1	TGTGCCCGGAGGGCTAATGAGCAGTTCTTC	CARRANEQFF
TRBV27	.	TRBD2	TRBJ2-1	TGTGCCAGCAGCCAACTAGCGGGAGCCTACAATGAGCAGTTCTTC	CASSQLAGAYNEQFF
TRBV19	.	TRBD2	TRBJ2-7	TGTGCCACCTCACCTATGGGTGACAGGTTCACTAGCGGGATATTCGAGCAGTACTTC	CATSPMGDRFTSGIFEQYF
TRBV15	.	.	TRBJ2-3	TGTGCCACCAGCAGCCCGGGAGCGGCAGATACGCAGTATTTT	CATSSPGAADTQYF
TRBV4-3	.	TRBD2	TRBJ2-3	TGCGCCAGCAGCCAAGATGAGACCGGGACTAGCGGGGACACAGATACGCAGTATTTT	CASSQDETGTSGDTDTQYF
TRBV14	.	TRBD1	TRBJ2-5	TGTGCCAGCAGCCTCACCGGGACAGGGGTGGAGACCCAGTACTTC	CASSLTGTGVETQYF
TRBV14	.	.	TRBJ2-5	TGTGCCAGCAGCCTTCCCCGGGGGATCCAAGAGACCCAGTACTTC	CASSLPRGIQETQYF
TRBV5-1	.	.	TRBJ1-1	TGCGCCAGCAGCTTGGAGTTTCAGGGAAGAGTAGACACTGAAGCTTTCTTT	CASSLEFQGRVDTEAFF
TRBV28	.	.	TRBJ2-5	TGTGCCAGCGAGGGCAGTCAAGAGACCCAGTACTTC	CASEGSQETQYF
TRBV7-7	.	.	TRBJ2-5	TGTGCCAGCAGCTTAGCTTTCACGGCGGATAAGTACTTC	CASSLAFTADKYF
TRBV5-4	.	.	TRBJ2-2	TGTGCCAGCAGCTCTCGACCGGGGGGCCTTAACACCGGGGAGCTGTTTTTT	CASSSRPGGLNTGELFF
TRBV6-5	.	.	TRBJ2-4	TGTGCCAGCAGTTACACAGGGTGGAGCCAAAACATTCAGTACTTC	CASSYTGWSQNIQYF
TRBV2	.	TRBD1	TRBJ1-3	TGTGCCAGCAGACCGAGGGGACAGGGATTCGGAAACACCATATATTTT	CASRPRGQGFGNTIYF
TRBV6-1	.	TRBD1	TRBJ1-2	TGTGCCAGCAGTGACCGCGGGACAGGGGTCGGCTACACCTTC	CASSDRGTGVGYTF
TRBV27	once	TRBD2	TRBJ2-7	TGTGCCAGCAGTTATAGAAGCGGGAGACGCTCCTACGAGCAGTACTTC	CASSYRSGRRSYEQYF
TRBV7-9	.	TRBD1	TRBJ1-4	TGTTCCAGCAGCTTATGGGAGGGACAGGGCAATGAAAAACTGTTTTTT	CSSSLWEGQGNEKLFF
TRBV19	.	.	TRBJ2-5	TGTGCCAGTAGTATAGATTTTCGGAGAAAGGGCCTGACGGGACACCCGGAGACCCAGTACTTC	CASSIDFRRKGLTGHPETQYF
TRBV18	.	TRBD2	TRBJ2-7	TGTGCCAGCTCACCACGTTCGGGGGGAACCTACGAGCAGTACTTC	CASSPRSGGTYEQYF
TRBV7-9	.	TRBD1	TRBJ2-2	TGTGCCAGCAGCGCCGGACAGGGCGCGAGCACCGGGGAGCTGTTTTTT	CASSAGQGASTGELFF
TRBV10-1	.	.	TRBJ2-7	TGCGCCAGCAGTGACCAGAGGGGGTATGACGAGCAGTACTTC	CASSDQRGYDEQYF
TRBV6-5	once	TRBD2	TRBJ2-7	TGTGCCACCTCGCCGGGACTAGCGGGATCCGAGCAGTACTTC	CATSPGLAGSEQYF
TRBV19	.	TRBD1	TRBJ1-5	TGTGCCAGCGGGCGGACAGGGAACAATCAGCCCCAGCATTTT	CASGRTGNNQPQHF
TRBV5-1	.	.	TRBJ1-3	TGCGCCAGCAGCTTGGTAACCGGGACAACCTCTGGAAACACCATATATTTT	CASSLVTGTTSGNTIYF
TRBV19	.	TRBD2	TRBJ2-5	TGTGCCAGTAATCCGGGACTAGCGGGAGGAGGGCGAGAGACCCAGTACTTC	CASNPGLAGGGRETQYF
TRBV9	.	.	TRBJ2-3	TGTGCCAGCAGCGCGGAGGTGGATACGCAGTATTTT	CASSAEVDTQYF
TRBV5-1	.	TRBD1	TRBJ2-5	TGCGCCAGCAGCTTGGTGGGGACAGGGGTCGGGGAGACCCAGTACTTC	CASSLVGTGVGETQYF
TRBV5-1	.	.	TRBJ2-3	TGCGCCAGCAGCATGGCTCCGCAGGGTACGCAGTATTTT	CASSMAPQGTQYF
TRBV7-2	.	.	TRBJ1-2	TGTGCCAGCAGCTTAGACAGGGTAGATGGCTACACCTTC	CASSLDRVDGYTF
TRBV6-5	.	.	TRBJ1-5	TGTGCCAGCAGCCGCTCCATCCAGCAGCCCCAGCATTTT	CASSRSIQQPQHF
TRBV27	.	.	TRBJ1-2	TGTGCCAGCAGTGCCCAGTGGACAGTTCCCGGCTACACCTTC	CASSAQWTVPGYTF
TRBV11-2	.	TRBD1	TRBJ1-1	TGTGCCAGCAGCCAACTCTTGGGACAGGGGAACACTGAAGCTTTCTTT	CASSQLLGQGNTEAFF
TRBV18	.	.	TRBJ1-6	TGTGCCAGCTCACCGGCAGCAGTCGGGTCACCCCTCCACTTT	CASSPAAVGSPLHF
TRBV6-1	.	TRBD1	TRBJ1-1	TGTGCCAGCAGTAACAGGGGGTACGAAGCTTTCTTT	CASSNRGYEAFF